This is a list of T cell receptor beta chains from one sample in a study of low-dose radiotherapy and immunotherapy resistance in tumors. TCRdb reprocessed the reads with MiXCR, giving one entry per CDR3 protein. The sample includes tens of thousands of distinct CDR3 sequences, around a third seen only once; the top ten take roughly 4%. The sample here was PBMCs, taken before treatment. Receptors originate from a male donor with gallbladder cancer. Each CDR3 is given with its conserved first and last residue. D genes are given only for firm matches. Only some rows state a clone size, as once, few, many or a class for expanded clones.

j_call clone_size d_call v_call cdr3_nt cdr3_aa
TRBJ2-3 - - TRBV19 TGTGCCAGTAGTATCCGTAGGGCAGATACGCAGTATTTT CASSIRRADTQYF
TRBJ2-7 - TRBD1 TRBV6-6 TGTGCCAGCAGTTACCCAAACGCACCGGGACAGGTGACAACCTACGAGCAGTACTTC CASSYPNAPGQVTTYEQYF
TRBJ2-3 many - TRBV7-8 TGTGCCAGCAGCTTAGATACAGCCAGATCCACAGATACGCAGTATTTT CASSLDTARSTDTQYF
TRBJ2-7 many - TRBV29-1 TGCAGCGTTGAAGGGGCGGGTAGAGGGAACTACGAGCAGTACTTC CSVEGAGRGNYEQYF
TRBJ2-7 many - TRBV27 TGTGCCAGCAGGGGAAGGGGTAGGTCCGAGCAGTACTTC CASRGRGRSEQYF
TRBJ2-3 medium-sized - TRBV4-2 TGTGCCAGCAGCCTCTCAGGGTCCCCAGATACGCAGTATTTT CASSLSGSPDTQYF
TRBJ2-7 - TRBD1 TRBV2 TGTGCCAGCAGTACAGGACAGGACCCCGAGCAGTACTTC CASSTGQDPEQYF
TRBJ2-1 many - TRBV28 TGTGCCAGCAGTTTTACGGAAGGCGGACCCAAATTCAATGAGCAGTTCTTC CASSFTEGGPKFNEQFF
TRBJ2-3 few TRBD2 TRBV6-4 TGTGCCAGCAGTGATAGTGTGACTAGCGGACTCTACAATGAGCAGTATTTT CASSDSVTSGLYNEQYF
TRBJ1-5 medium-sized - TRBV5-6 TGTGCCAGCTTAGCGAGGGCAGTCCAAGGCAATCAGCCCCAGCATTTT CASLARAVQGNQPQHF
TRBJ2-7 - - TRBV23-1 TGCGCCAGCAGTCAACCCCCAGGTTTCAGGGGTACCTACGAGCAGTACTTC CASSQPPGFRGTYEQYF
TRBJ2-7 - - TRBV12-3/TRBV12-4 TGTGCCAGCAGTCACAGGAGCGAGCAGTACTTC CASSHRSEQYF
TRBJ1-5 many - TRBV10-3 TGTGCCATCAGTGAGTCACTTCAGCCCCAGCATTTT CAISESLQPQHF
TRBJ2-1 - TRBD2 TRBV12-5 TGTGCTAGTGGTTTGGTGTGGGGTAGCGGGACGTACAATGAGCAGTTCTTC CASGLVWGSGTYNEQFF
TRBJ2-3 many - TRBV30 TGTGCCTGGGCGCAAGGGGGAGGTACGCAGTATTTT CAWAQGGGTQYF
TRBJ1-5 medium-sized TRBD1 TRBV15 TGTGCCACCAGCAGAGATTCATCTACCGGGACAGGGGTTCAGCCCCAGCATTTT CATSRDSSTGTGVQPQHF
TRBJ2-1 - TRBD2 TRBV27 TGTGCCAGCAGTCCCAACCTACTAGCGGGGGTGAATGAGCAGTTCTTC CASSPNLLAGVNEQFF
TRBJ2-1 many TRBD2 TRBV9 TGTGCCAGCAGCGTAGCCAGCGGGGGCCACCACAATGAGCAGTTCTTC CASSVASGGHHNEQFF
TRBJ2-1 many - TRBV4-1 TGCGCCAGCAGCCAAGATTGGGCGAGGGGGGGGAGCAATGAGCAGTTCTTC CASSQDWARGGSNEQFF
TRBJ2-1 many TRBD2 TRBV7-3 TGTGCCAGCAGCTCGGGACTAGCGGCAGGCTCCTACAATGAGCAGTTCTTC CASSSGLAAGSYNEQFF
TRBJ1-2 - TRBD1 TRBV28 TGTGCCAGCAGTGGACAGGGCGGTGGCTACACCTTC CASSGQGGGYTF
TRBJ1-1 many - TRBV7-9 TGTGCCAGCAGCTTAGGACAGTCGAACACTGAAGCTTTCTTT CASSLGQSNTEAFF
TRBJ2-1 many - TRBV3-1 TGTGCCAGCAGCCAAGGGTGGAGCGGTCGAAACAATGAGCAGTTCTTC CASSQGWSGRNNEQFF
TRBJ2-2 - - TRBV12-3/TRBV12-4 - CASSPGWTGELFFF
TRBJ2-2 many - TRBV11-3 TGTGCCAGCAGTCTAGGGTTCGCCGGGGAGCTGTTTTTT CASSLGFAGELFF
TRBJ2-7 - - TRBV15 TGTGCCACCTCGGACTGGGGAGCTGCCTACGAGCAGTACTTC CATSDWGAAYEQYF
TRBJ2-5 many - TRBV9 TGTGCCAGCAGCCAAAGAGGGGAGACCCAGTACTTC CASSQRGETQYF
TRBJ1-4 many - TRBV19 TGTGCCAGTAGTATTCCGTACGAAAAACTGTTTTTT CASSIPYEKLFF
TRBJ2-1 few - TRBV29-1 TGCAGCGTTGCCGGGCTAACCTCCAATGAGCAGTTCTTC CSVAGLTSNEQFF
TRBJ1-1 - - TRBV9 TGTGCCAGCAGCGTAACGGGAGGGACTGCTGAAGCTTTCTTT CASSVTGGTAEAFF
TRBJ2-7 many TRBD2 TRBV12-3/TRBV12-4 TGTGCCAGCAGTACTACTCCGGGACTAGCGTCGACCTACGAGCAGTACTTC CASSTTPGLASTYEQYF
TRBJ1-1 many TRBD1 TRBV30 TGTGCCTGGAGCGACAGGGACACTGAAGCTTTCTTT CAWSDRDTEAFF
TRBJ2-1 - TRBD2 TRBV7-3 TGTGCCAGCAGCAGCTTACGCGGGAGCTCCTACAATGAGCAGTTCTTC CASSSLRGSSYNEQFF